Listed below are T cell receptor beta chains from one sample, sequenced in a study of shared clonotypes between healthy human individuals. Clones were read by immunoSEQ multiplex PCR, and TCRdb kept only the in-frame ones, dropping some. The sample consists of about 2,200,000 clones, about 92% of them appearing once. The sample was naive CD8+ T cells from PBMCs. These receptors originate from a man in his late teens or twenties in good health. Some clones in this sample may be carry-over from other donors' samples. Both conserved end residues are part of each CDR3. Fields, in order: V gene, D gene, clone size, J gene, CDR3 length, CDR3 protein, CDR3 DNA. A D gene is named only where the DNA matches it firmly. The size of a clone is reported for some rows only, either as once, few or many, or as a class for expanded clones.

V: TRBV28; D: NA; size: NA; J: TRBJ2-7; length: 14; CDR3: CASEGRGEGDEQYF; DNA: TGTGCCAGCGAAGGTAGGGGGGAAGGAGACGAGCAGTACTTC
V: TRBV13; D: TRBD1; size: NA; J: TRBJ2-2; length: 14; CDR3: CASSPDRDRGELFF; DNA: TGTGCCAGCAGCCCGGACAGGGACCGCGGGGAGCTGTTTTTT
V: TRBV15; D: NA; size: NA; J: TRBJ2-1; length: 14; CDR3: CATSSRLVDNEQFF; DNA: TGTGCCACCAGCAGCCGACTAGTTGACAATGAGCAGTTCTTC
V: TRBV2; D: NA; size: NA; J: TRBJ2-3; length: 15; CDR3: CASSDGAGRTDTQYF; DNA: TGTGCCAGCAGTGATGGGGCAGGCCGCACAGATACGCAGTATTTT
V: TRBV28; D: TRBD1; size: once; J: TRBJ1-5; length: 15; CDR3: CASSSDRDGNQPQHF; DNA: TGTGCCAGCAGTTCCGACAGGGACGGCAATCAGCCCCAGCATTTT
V: TRBV4-1; D: TRBD1; size: NA; J: TRBJ1-5; length: 14; CDR3: CASSPGTGGQPQHF; DNA: TGCGCCAGCAGCCCCGGGACAGGGGGTCAGCCCCAGCATTTT
V: TRBV30; D: NA; size: NA; J: TRBJ1-5; length: 14; CDR3: CAWSAGIGTQPQHF; DNA: TGTGCCTGGAGTGCAGGGATCGGTACTCAGCCCCAGCATTTT
V: TRBV4-3; D: NA; size: NA; J: TRBJ2-3; length: 14; CDR3: CASSQAPTTDTQYF; DNA: TGCGCCAGCAGCCAAGCCCCAACTACGGATACGCAGTATTTT
V: TRBV9; D: TRBD1; size: NA; J: TRBJ2-2; length: 16; CDR3: CASSQQGQAHTGELFF; DNA: TGTGCCAGCAGCCAACAGGGACAGGCCCACACCGGGGAGCTGTTTTTT
V: TRBV6-5; D: NA; size: once; J: TRBJ1-1; length: 13; CDR3: CASTAGMNTEAFF; DNA: TGTGCCAGCACTGCCGGGATGAACACTGAAGCTTTCTTT
V: TRBV4-1; D: TRBD2; size: NA; J: TRBJ2-2; length: 18; CDR3: CASSSRGLAGGYTGELFF; DNA: TGCGCCAGCAGTTCCAGAGGACTAGCGGGAGGTTACACCGGGGAGCTGTTTTTT
V: TRBV7-9; D: TRBD2; size: NA; J: TRBJ2-1; length: 16; CDR3: CASSLTLGLRLHEQFF; DNA: TGTGCCAGCAGCTTAACTCTGGGACTACGCCTCCATGAGCAGTTCTTC
V: TRBV18; D: NA; size: NA; J: TRBJ2-1; length: 17; CDR3: CASSPFRTDEAYNEQFF; DNA: TGTGCCAGCTCACCTTTCAGGACAGATGAGGCCTACAATGAGCAGTTCTTC
V: TRBV6-6; D: NA; size: NA; J: TRBJ1-1; length: 12; CDR3: CASSYTGTEAFF; DNA: TGTGCCAGCAGTTATACGGGTACTGAAGCTTTCTTT
V: TRBV10-2; D: TRBD1; size: NA; J: TRBJ2-7; length: 14; CDR3: CASSETGTGYEQYF; DNA: TGCGCCAGCAGTGAGACCGGGACAGGTTACGAGCAGTACTTC
V: TRBV19; D: TRBD2; size: NA; J: TRBJ2-1; length: 15; CDR3: CASTTTSGSFNEQFF; DNA: TGTGCCAGTACTACGACTAGCGGGAGTTTCAATGAGCAGTTCTTC
V: TRBV27; D: NA; size: NA; J: TRBJ1-4; length: 14; CDR3: CASSAGTFNEKLFF; DNA: TGTGCCAGCAGTGCCGGGACCTTTAATGAAAAACTGTTTTTT
V: TRBV10-2; D: TRBD2; size: NA; J: TRBJ2-1; length: 15; CDR3: CASISGTSGRDEQFF; DNA: TGCGCCAGCATTTCCGGGACTAGCGGGAGGGATGAGCAGTTCTTC
V: TRBV9; D: TRBD1; size: NA; J: TRBJ2-7; length: 13; CDR3: CASQGQSSYEQYF; DNA: TGTGCCAGCCAGGGACAGAGCTCCTACGAGCAGTACTTC
V: TRBV7-9; D: NA; size: NA; J: TRBJ1-6; length: 12; CDR3: CASSGGNSPLHF; DNA: TGTGCCAGCAGCGGGGGTAATTCACCCCTCCACTTT
V: TRBV5-1; D: TRBD2; size: once; J: TRBJ2-5; length: 16; CDR3: CASSFNGGDTQETQYF; DNA: TGCGCCAGCAGCTTCAACGGGGGGGATACCCAAGAGACCCAGTACTTC
V: TRBV15; D: NA; size: once; J: TRBJ2-2; length: 16; CDR3: CATSRGLTQNTGELFF; DNA: TGTGCCACCAGCAGAGGACTCACCCAGAACACCGGGGAGCTGTTTTTT
V: TRBV5-6; D: NA; size: once; J: TRBJ2-7; length: 15; CDR3: CASSYSWDKGDEQYF; DNA: TGTGCCAGCAGTTATAGTTGGGATAAGGGAGACGAGCAGTACTTC
V: TRBV19; D: NA; size: NA; J: TRBJ2-1; length: 12; CDR3: CASTGPNNEQFF; DNA: TGTGCCAGTACGGGGCCCAACAATGAGCAGTTCTTC
V: TRBV9; D: NA; size: NA; J: TRBJ2-1; length: 16; CDR3: CASSALGDTGYNEQFF; DNA: TGTGCCAGCAGCGCCCTGGGGGACACTGGCTACAATGAGCAGTTCTTC
V: TRBV4-3; D: TRBD2; size: NA; J: TRBJ2-7; length: 15; CDR3: CASSQGTSGAYEQYF; DNA: TGCGCCAGCAGCCAAGGAACTAGCGGCGCCTACGAGCAGTACTTC
V: TRBV20-1; D: NA; size: few; J: TRBJ1-1; length: 10; CDR3: CSARDFEAFF; DNA: TGCAGTGCTAGAGATTTTGAAGCTTTCTTT
V: TRBV27; D: NA; size: NA; J: TRBJ2-7; length: 14; CDR3: CASSFSSAAYEQYF; DNA: TGTGCCAGCAGTTTTTCTAGCGCAGCCTACGAGCAGTACTTC
V: TRBV2; D: TRBD2; size: NA; J: TRBJ2-3; length: 16; CDR3: CASMGEREGRGDTQYF; DNA: TGTGCCAGCATGGGGGAGCGGGAGGGCCGTGGAGATACGCAGTATTTT
V: TRBV27; D: NA; size: NA; J: TRBJ2-2; length: 12; CDR3: CASQVRTGELFF; DNA: TGTGCCAGCCAAGTTCGGACCGGGGAGCTGTTTTTT
V: TRBV29-1; D: TRBD1; size: NA; J: TRBJ2-1; length: 13; CDR3: CSVAGTGFNEQFF; DNA: TGCAGCGTTGCCGGGACAGGGTTCAATGAGCAGTTCTTC
V: TRBV28; D: TRBD2; size: NA; J: TRBJ2-7; length: 15; CDR3: CASSRTSGRPYEQYF; DNA: TGTGCCAGCAGTCGGACTAGCGGGAGACCCTACGAGCAGTACTTC
V: TRBV27; D: NA; size: NA; J: TRBJ1-1; length: 14; CDR3: CASSLRGGDTEAFF; DNA: TGTGCCAGCAGTTTGAGGGGAGGGGACACTGAAGCTTTCTTT